This T cell receptor (beta chain) appears in the sequencing data of a study of T cells after yellow fever vaccination. Study results and limitations: Sorted repertoires could include abundant contaminating clonotypes from bulk cells.

This clonotype was seen many times. The antigen is not known. TCRdb ran MiXCR on the 5' RACE reads and lists one entry per CDR3 protein. Of fewer than 350,000 distinct CDR3 sequences in the sample, roughly 4.3% were seen once. Here the sequenced sample was PBMCs, taken 15 days after the yellow fever booster vaccination. This sequence was found in a man aged 18 to 30 who received the YFV17D yellow fever vaccine.

As DNA, the CDR3 is TGTGCCAGCAGCCACCGGGACACTGAAGCTTTCTTT. It specifies CASSHRDTEAFF. V gene TRBV7-9 combines with J gene TRBJ1-1; the D is unclear. Germline CDR1 and CDR2: SEHNR and FQNEAQ (reference sequence). This CDR3 spans 12 amino acids. Trimming stripped 5 bases from V and 3 bases from J, with 7 bases between.